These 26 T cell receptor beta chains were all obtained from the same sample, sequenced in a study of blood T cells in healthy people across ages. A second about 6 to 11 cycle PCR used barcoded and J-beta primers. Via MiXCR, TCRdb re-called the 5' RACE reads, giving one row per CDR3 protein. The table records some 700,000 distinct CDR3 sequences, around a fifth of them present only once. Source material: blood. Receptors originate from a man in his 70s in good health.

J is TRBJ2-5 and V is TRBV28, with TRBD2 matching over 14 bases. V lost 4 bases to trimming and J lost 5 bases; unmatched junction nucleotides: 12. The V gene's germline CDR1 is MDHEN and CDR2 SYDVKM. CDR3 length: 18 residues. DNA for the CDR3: TGTGCCAGCAGTTCGTCCCCGGGACTAGCGGGAGTATCGGAGACCCAGTACTTC. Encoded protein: CASSSSPGLAGVSETQYF.

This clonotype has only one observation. The CDR3 here is CATGVPIAGQGTQYF. The CDR3 nucleotides are TGTGCCACCGGAGTACCAATAGCGGGACAGGGTACGCAGTATTTT. The genes are TRBV10-3 and TRBJ2-3, with D tentatively TRBD1 (9 bases). Trimming pared 10 bases from V and 8 bases from J, leaving 25 bases between. The germline CDR1 and CDR2 sequences are ENHRY and SYGVKD. This CDR3 is built from 15 residues.

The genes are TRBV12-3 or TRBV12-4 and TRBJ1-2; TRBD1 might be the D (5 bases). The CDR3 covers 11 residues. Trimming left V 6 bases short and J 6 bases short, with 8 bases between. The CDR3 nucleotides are TGTGCCAGCAGAAAAGGGGATGGCTACACCTTC. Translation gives CASRKGDGYTF.

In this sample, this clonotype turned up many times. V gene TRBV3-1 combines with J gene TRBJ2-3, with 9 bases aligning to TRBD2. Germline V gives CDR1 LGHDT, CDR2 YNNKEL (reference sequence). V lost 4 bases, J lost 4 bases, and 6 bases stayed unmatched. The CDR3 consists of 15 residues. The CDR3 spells CASSLQRGVPDTQYF. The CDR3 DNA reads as TGTGCCAGCAGCCTGCAGCGGGGGGTTCCAGATACGCAGTATTTT.

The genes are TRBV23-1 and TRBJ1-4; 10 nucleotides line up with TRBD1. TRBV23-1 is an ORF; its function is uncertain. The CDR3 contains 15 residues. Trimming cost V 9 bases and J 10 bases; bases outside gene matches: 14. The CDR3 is CARILHRDRGVKLFF. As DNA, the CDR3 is TGCGCCAGAATACTTCACCGGGACAGGGGTGTAAAACTGTTTTTT.

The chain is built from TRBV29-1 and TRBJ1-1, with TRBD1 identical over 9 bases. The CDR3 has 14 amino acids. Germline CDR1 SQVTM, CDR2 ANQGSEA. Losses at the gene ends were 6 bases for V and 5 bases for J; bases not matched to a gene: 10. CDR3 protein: CSVGQGALSTEAFF. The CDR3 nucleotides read TGCAGCGTGGGACAGGGAGCCTTATCGACTGAAGCTTTCTTT.

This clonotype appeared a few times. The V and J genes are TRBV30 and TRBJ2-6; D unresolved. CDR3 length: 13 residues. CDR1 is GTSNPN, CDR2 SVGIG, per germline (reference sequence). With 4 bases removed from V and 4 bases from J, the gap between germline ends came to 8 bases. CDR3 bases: TGTGCCTGGACGTACTGGGGGGCCAACGTCCTGACTTTC. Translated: CAWTYWGANVLTF.

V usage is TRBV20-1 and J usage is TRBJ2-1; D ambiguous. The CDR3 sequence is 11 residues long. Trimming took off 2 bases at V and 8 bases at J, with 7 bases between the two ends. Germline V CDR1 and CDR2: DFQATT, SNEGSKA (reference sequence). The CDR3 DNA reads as TGCAGTGCTAGAAGCAGTTATGAGCAGTTCTTC. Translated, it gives CSARSSYEQFF.

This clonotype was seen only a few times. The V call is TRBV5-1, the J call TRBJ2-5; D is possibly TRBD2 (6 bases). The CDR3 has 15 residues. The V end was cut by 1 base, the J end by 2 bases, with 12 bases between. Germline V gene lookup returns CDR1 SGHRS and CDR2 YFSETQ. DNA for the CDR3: TGCGCCAGCAGCTTGCTTTTAGCGGAACAAGAGACCCAGTACTTC. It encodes CASSLLLAEQETQYF.

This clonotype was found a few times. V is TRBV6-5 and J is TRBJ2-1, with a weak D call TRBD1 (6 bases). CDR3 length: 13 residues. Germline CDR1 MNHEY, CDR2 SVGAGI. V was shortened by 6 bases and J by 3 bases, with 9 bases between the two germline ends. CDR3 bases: TGTGCCAGCAGATCGGGACACTACAATGAGCAGTTCTTC. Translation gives CASRSGHYNEQFF.

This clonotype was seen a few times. This chain's CDR3 is CASSWTARREQYF. In DNA form, the CDR3 reads TGTGCCAGCAGTTGGACGGCACGGCGCGAGCAGTACTTC. J is TRBJ2-7 and V is TRBV28, with D uncertain. CDR1 MDHEN and CDR2 SYDVKM come from the germline V gene. This CDR3 is 13 amino acids long. V was trimmed by 4 bases and J by 6 bases, leaving 13 bases between them. The variable domain in full, with the rest retrieved from reference TRBV28 and TRBJ2-7, is DVKVTQSSRYLVKRTGEKVFLECVQDMDHENMFWYRQDPGLGLRLIYFSYDVKMKEKGDIPEGYSVSREKKERFSLILESASTNQTSMYLCASSWTARREQYFGPGTRLTVT.

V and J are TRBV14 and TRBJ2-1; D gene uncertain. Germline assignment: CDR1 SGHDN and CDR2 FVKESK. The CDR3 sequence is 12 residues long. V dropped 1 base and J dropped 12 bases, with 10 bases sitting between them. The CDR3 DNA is TGTGCCAGCAGCCAAGTGGACCGCCTGCAGTTCTTC. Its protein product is CASSQVDRLQFF. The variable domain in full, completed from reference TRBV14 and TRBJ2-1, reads EAGVTQFPSHSVIEKGQTVTLRCDPISGHDNLYWYRRVMGKEIKFLLHFVKESKQDESGMPNNRFLAERTGGTYSTLKVQPAELEDSGVYFCASSQVDRLQFFGPGTRLTVL.

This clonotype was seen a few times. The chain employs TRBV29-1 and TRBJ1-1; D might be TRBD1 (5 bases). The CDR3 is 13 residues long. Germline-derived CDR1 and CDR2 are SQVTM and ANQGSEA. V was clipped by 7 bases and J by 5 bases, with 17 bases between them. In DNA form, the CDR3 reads TGCAGCGCACTGGGCCTGGGGGGAACTGAAGCTTTCTTT. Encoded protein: CSALGLGGTEAFF.

The CDR3 is CASGSGERYYGYTF. DNA of the CDR3: TGTGCCAGTGGATCCGGGGAAAGGTACTATGGCTACACCTTC. The chain couples TRBV19 to TRBJ1-2; D not certain. Germline V gene lookup returns CDR1 LNHDA and CDR2 SQIVND (reference sequence). The CDR3 length is 14 residues. With 8 bases removed from V and 3 bases from J, the gap between germline ends came to 16 bases.

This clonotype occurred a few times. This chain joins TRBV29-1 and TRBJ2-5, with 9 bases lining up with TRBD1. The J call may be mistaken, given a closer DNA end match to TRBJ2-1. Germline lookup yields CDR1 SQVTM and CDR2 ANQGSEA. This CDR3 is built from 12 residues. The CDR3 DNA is TGCAGCCTACGGACAGGGGTCAATGAGCAGTTCTTC. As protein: CSLRTGVNEQFF.

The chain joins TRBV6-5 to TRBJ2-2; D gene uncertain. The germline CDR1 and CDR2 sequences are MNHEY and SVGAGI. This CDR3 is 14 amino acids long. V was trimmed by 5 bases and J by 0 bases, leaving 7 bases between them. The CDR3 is CASSKLPNTGELFF. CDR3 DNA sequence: TGTGCCAGCAGTAAACTACCGAACACCGGGGAGCTGTTTTTT.

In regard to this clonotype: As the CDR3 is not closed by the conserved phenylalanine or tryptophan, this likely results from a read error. Here the CDR3 reads CASSDSGAREQYV. For the CDR3, the DNA is TGTGCCAGCAGCGACTCGGGGGCTAGGGAGCAGTACGTC. The rearrangement joins TRBV28 to TRBJ2-5; either TRBD1 or TRBD2 may fit D (6 bases each). This CDR3 has 13 residues. V was shortened by 6 bases and J by 11 bases, with 19 bases between the two germline ends. Germline V gene sequence: CDR1 MDHEN, CDR2 SYDVKM.

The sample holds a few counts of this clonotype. The CDR3 DNA is TGTGCCAGCAGTTACTCGACAGGCCTCTATGGCTACACCTTC. This sequence encodes CASSYSTGLYGYTF. This chain connects TRBV6-6 to TRBJ1-2; TRBD1 is a possible D gene (6 bases). Germline CDR1 reads MNHNY; CDR2 reads SVGAGI (reference sequence). Deletions cut 0 bases from V and 4 bases from J, with 9 bases between. The CDR3 consists of 14 residues.

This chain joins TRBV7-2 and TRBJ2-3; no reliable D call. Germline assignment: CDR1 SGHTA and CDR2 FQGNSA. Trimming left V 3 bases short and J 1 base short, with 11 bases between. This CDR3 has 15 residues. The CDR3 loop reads CASSFRPPGTDTQYF. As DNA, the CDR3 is TGTGCCAGCAGCTTCCGACCGCCGGGCACAGATACGCAGTATTTT. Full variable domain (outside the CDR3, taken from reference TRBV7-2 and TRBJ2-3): GAGVSQSPSNKVTEKGKDVELRCDPISGHTALYWYRQSLGQGLEFLIYFQGNSAPDKSGLPSDRFSAERTGGSVSTLTIQRTQQEDSAVYLCASSFRPPGTDTQYFGPGTRLTVL.

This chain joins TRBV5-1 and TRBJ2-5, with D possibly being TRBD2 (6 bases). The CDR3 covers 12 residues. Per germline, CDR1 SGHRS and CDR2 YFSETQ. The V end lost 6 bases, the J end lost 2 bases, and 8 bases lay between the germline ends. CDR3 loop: CASKAGQETQYF. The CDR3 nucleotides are TGCGCCAGCAAGGCGGGGCAAGAGACCCAGTACTTC. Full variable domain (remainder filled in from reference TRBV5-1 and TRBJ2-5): KAGVTQTPRYLIKTRGQQVTLSCSPISGHRSVSWYQQTPGQGLQFLFEYFSETQRNKGNFPGRFSGRQFSNSRSEMNVSTLELGDSALYLCASKAGQETQYFGPGTRLLVL.

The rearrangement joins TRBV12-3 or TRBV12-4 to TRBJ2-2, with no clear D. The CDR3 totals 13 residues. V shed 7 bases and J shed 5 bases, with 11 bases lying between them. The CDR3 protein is CASTPSRTGELFF. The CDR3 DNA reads TGTGCCAGCACCCCCTCTAGGACCGGGGAGCTGTTTTTT.

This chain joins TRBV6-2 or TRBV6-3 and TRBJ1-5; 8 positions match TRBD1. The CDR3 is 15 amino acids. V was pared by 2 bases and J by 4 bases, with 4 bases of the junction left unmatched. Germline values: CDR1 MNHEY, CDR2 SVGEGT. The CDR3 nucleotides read TGTGCCAGCAGTTACCGACAGGGGAATAATCAGCCCCAGCATTTT. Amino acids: CASSYRQGNNQPQHF.

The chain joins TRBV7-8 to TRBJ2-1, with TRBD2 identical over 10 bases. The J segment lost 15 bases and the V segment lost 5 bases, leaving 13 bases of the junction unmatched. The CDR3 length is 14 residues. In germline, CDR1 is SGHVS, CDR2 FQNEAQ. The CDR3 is CASSPGLAEGVAFF. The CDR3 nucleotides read TGTGCCAGCAGCCCCGGACTAGCGGAGGGTGTTGCGTTCTTC.

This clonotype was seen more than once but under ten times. This CDR3 is CASALSGNAQETQYF. The CDR3 nucleotides are TGTGCCAGCGCTCTGTCGGGTAATGCCCAAGAGACCCAGTACTTC. This rearrangement joins TRBV7-2 to TRBJ2-5, with unresolved D. V gave up 8 bases and J gave up 1 base, with 17 bases separating them. Germline V lookup: CDR1 SGHTA, CDR2 FQGNSA. This CDR3 is built from 15 residues.

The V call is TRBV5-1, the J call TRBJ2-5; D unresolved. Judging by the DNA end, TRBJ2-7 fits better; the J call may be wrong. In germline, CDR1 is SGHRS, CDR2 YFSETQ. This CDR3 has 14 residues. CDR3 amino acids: CASSSGDFAYEQYF. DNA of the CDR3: TGCGCCAGCAGCTCAGGAGACTTCGCCTACGAGCAGTACTTC.

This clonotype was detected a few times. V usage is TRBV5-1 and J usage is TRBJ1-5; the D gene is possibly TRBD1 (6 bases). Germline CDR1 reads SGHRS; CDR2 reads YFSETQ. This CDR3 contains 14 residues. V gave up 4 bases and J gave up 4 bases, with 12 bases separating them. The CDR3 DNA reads TGCGCCAGCAGCCCGGACAGCCCTAATCAGCCCCAGCATTTT. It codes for CASSPDSPNQPQHF.